This entry concerns a single T cell receptor (beta chain). TCRdb's copy holds only in-frame clones and misses some; the assay was immunoSEQ multiplex PCR. The table has fewer than 150,000 clones, 70% to 90% seen once; the top ten hold approximately 20%. This record comes from a study of blood T cell repertoires in COVID-19. Study-wide context: Nucleic acid was either cDNA or gDNA, and it came from T cells, B-cell-depleted T cells, or PBMCs.

CDR3 size: 17 residues. The germline CDR1 and CDR2 sequences are SGHRS and YFSETQ. V shed 6 bases, J shed 6 bases, and the junction held 13 bases outside the gene matches. Material: peripheral blood. The J gene is TRBJ2-2, the V gene TRBV5-1; 11 bases match TRBD1. This receptor was taken from a woman aged 45 to 65 who had recovered from COVID-19. CDR3 sequence (DNA): TGCGCCAGCAAAAGCAATCCCGGGACAGGGGGTGCCGGGGAGCTGTTTTTT. Protein: CASKSNPGTGGAGELFF. The whole variable domain, remainder taken from reference TRBV5-1 and TRBJ2-2, is KAGVTQTPRYLIKTRGQQVTLSCSPISGHRSVSWYQQTPGQGLQFLFEYFSETQRNKGNFPGRFSGRQFSNSRSEMNVSTLELGDSALYLCASKSNPGTGGAGELFFGEGSRLTVL.